Sequencing of this TCR beta chain was carried out in a study of T cells in Graves' hyperthyroidism and ophthalmopathy (dated by TCRdb to between 2018 and 2021). Context from the whole study: Peripheral blood samples were taken at initial diagnosis, before any treatment was given. The study also compared thyroid tissue and blood T-cell repertoires from about 6 Graves' hyperthyroidism patients. After sampling, hyperthyroidism patients received methimazole starting at 30 mg daily, and ophthalmopathy patients received high-dose intravenous methylprednisolone. The paper reports TCR Vbeta CDR3 sequencing of some 140 peripheral blood samples: around 45 ophthalmopathy, some 80 hyperthyroidism and 17 progressor patients. Whether ophthalmopathy could be predicted prospectively was tested in an independent validation cohort made up of fewer than 20 hyperthyroidism patients plus 17 patients who later progressed to ophthalmopathy. For training and testing, the 100 or so patients in the discovery cohort were randomly divided in a 7:3 ratio. TCR V-J signatures able to tell the groups apart were searched for in a discovery cohort of 90 to 100 patients, of whom fewer than 45 had Graves' ophthalmopathy and roughly 58 had stable Graves' hyperthyroidism. General findings and caveats noted by the study authors: In validation, the model predicted progression to ophthalmopathy with approximately 70% sensitivity and roughly 75% specificity, a median of about six months before onset. Ophthalmopathy was separated from stable hyperthyroidism by a 13 V-J signature model, with over 85% sensitivity and approximately 81% specificity obtained in cross-validation and 80%/75% obtained in testing. Sample size was not statistically predetermined, and investigators were not blinded to group allocation. Most expanded thyroid clonotypes (frequency above 0.001) were also detected in blood, a finding suggesting that blood repertoires may reflect thyroid immune responses.

The TCR beta CDR3 regions were amplified from the RNA transcripts. The TCR CDR3 was subjected to a first round of RT-PCR using the HTBI primer set and the Qiagen OneStep RT-PCR kit. Libraries were constructed in a second round of multiplex PCR, after which size selection and purification were performed. The libraries were sequenced on an Illumina HiSeq2000 using paired-end 100 bp reads. In the paper's pipeline: SOAPnuke was used to process the raw data, throwing out any read that contained adapters or uncalled bases, had a mean Phred below 15, or lacked an exact constant-primer or identifier match. High-quality paired reads were merged using COPE v1.2.5, and each unique nucleotide sequence was defined as a clonotype. MiTCR v1.1 was used to align the clonotypes against IMGT TRBV, TRBD and TRBJ reference segments. The analysis was restricted to V-J combinations with a frequency above 0.0001, which together covered around 99% of the repertoires. A TCS score was defined as the ratio between F50 (clonal expansion) and ExV (chaos), using BLOSUM62-based TCRdist between CDR3 peptides within each V-J. Welch's t-statistics and random forest reduced approximately 520 V-J features to 13, which were used in a naive Bayes classifier (R e1071). TCRdb cleaned the public reads at Q25 with fastp, built clones with MiXCR and kept in-frame beta chains. Every CDR3 protein is listed once, alongside the most common genes and DNA of its rows. TCRdb, not the authors, supplied the V and J calls. The sample table records about 590,000 distinct CDR3 sequences; 11% to 15% of these occur just once. The ten biggest clones cover 6.5% to 9% of the sample.

The junction shows trimming of 0 bases on V and 3 bases on J, and the gene matches do not reach 7 bases of it. The CDR3 runs 17 residues from the cysteine to the phenylalanine. Only the CDR3 portion is preserved as DNA: 51 bases, with reading frame beginning at the first base. Based on the germline V gene, the CDR1 and CDR2 sequences are MNHEY and SVGAGI. Moderately to severely active disease, a Clinical Activity Score of at least 3, a NOSPECS grade of at least 4, and a duration under 3 months were present in ophthalmopathy patients. Any patient with an uncontrolled infection, another autoimmune disease, pregnancy or lactation was excluded. Diagnoses were based on clinical symptoms, serum thyroxine and TRAb, thyroid ultrasound and orbital computed tomography. PBMCs were isolated from about 9 ml of fresh peripheral blood by Ficoll-Paque density gradient centrifugation. Total RNA was extracted using Trizol reagent, and RNA quality was assessed on an Agilent 2100 Bioanalyzer.

With regard to this clonotype: What antigen it recognizes has not been identified. Base qualities are not recorded, but no much larger clone differs from it by a single base.

The clonotype comes from a young woman with Graves' ophthalmopathy. Specimen: blood. This sequence uses TRBV6-5 and TRBJ2-3; TRBD2 aligns with 9 central bases. The nucleotide sequence is given as TGTGCCAGCAGTTACTCGAGGGTAGCGGGAGTGACAGATACGCAGTATTTT. This codes for CASSYSRVAGVTDTQYF.